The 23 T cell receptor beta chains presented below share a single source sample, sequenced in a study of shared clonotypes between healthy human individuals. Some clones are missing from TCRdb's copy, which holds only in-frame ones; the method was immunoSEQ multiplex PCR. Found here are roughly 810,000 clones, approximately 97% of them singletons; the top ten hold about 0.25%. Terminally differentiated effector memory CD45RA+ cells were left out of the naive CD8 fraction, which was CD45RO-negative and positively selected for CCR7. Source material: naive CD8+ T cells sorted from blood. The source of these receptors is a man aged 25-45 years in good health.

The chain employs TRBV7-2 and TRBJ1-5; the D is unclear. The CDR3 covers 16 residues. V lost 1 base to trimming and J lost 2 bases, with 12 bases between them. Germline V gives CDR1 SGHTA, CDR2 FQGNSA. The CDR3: CASSLGSRGGNQPQHF. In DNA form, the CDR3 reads TGTGCCAGCAGCTTAGGGTCCCGCGGCGGCAATCAGCCCCAGCATTTT. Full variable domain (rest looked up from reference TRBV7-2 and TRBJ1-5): GAGVSQSPSNKVTEKGKDVELRCDPISGHTALYWYRQSLGQGLEFLIYFQGNSAPDKSGLPSDRFSAERTGGSVSTLTIQRTQQEDSAVYLCASSLGSRGGNQPQHFGDGTRLSIL.

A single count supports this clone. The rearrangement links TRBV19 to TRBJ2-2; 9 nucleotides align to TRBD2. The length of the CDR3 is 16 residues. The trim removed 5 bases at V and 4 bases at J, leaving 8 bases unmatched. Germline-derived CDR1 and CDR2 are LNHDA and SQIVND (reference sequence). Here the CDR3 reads CASSLSVAGATGELFF. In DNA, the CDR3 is TGTGCCAGTAGTCTGTCGGTAGCGGGAGCCACCGGGGAGCTGTTTTTT. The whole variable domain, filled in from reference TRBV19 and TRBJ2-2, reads DGGITQSPKYLFRKEGQNVTLSCEQNLNHDAMYWYRQDPGQGLRLIYYSQIVNDFQKGDIAEGYSVSREKKESFPLTVTSAQKNPTAFYLCASSLSVAGATGELFFGEGSRLTVL.

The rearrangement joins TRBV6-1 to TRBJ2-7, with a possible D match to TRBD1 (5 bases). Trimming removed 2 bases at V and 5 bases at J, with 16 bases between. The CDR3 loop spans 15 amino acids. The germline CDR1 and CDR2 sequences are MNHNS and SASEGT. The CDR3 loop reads CASSELSAGINEQYF. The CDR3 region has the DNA TGTGCCAGCAGTGAACTCTCCGCAGGGATCAACGAGCAGTACTTC.

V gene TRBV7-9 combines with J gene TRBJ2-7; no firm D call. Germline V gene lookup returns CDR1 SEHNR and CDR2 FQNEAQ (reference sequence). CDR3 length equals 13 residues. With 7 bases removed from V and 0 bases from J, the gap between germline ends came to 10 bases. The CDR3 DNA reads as TGTGCCAGCACCTCGGATCACTCCTACGAGCAGTACTTC. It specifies CASTSDHSYEQYF. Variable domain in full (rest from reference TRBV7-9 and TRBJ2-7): DTGVSQNPRHKITKRGQNVTFRCDPISEHNRLYWYRQTLGQGPEFLTYFQNEAQLEKSRLLSDRFSAERPKGSFSTLEIQRTEQGDSAMYLCASTSDHSYEQYFGPGTRLTVT.

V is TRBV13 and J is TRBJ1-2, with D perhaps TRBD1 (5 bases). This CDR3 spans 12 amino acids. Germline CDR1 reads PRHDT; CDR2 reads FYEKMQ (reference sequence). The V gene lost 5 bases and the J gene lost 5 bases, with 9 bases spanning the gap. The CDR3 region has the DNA TGTGCCAGCAGCAAGGACATGTATGGCTACACCTTC. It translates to CASSKDMYGYTF.

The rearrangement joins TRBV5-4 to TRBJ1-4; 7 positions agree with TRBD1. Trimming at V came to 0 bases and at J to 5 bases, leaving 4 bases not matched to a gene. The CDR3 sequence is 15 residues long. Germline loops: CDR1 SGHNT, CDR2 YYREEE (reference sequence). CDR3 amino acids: CASSLARGRNEKLFF. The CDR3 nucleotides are TGTGCCAGCAGCTTGGCCAGGGGGAGAAATGAAAAACTGTTTTTT. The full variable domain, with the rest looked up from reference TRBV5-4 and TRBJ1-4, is ETGVTQSPTHLIKTRGQQVTLRCSSQSGHNTVSWYQQALGQGPQFIFQYYREEENGRGNFPPRFSGLQFPNYSSELNVNALELDDSALYLCASSLARGRNEKLFFGSGTQLSVL.

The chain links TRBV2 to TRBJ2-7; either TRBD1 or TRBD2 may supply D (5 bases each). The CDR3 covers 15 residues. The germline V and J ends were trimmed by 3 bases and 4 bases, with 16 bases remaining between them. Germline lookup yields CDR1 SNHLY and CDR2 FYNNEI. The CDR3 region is CASSEEREGWYEQYF. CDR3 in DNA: TGTGCCAGCAGTGAGGAGAGAGAGGGGTGGTACGAGCAGTACTTC.

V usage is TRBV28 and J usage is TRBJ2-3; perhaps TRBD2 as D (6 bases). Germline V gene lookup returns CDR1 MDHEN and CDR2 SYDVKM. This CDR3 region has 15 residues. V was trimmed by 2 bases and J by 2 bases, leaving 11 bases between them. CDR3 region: CASSLGSGSTDTQYF. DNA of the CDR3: TGTGCCAGCAGTTTAGGGAGCGGGTCCACAGATACGCAGTATTTT.

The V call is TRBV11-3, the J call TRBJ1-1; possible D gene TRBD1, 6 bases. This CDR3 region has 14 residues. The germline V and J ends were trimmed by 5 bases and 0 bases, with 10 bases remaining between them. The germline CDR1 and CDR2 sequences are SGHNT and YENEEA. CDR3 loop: CASSQGHLNTEAFF. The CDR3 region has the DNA TGTGCCAGCAGCCAGGGACACCTGAACACTGAAGCTTTCTTT.

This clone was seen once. The CDR3 DNA sequence: TGTGCCAGCAGGCCTGTCGAAGGGACCCAGTACTTC. It is translated as CASRPVEGTQYF. The chain has TRBV7-9 and TRBJ2-5; D remains ambiguous. This CDR3 is 12 amino acids long. The germline CDR1 and CDR2 sequences are SEHNR and FQNEAQ (reference sequence). The V and J ends lost 6 bases and 7 bases respectively, with 12 bases between them.

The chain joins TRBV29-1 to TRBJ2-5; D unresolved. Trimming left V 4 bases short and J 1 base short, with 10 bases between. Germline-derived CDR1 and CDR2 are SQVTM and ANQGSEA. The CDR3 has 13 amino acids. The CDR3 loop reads CSVVKESQETQYF. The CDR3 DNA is TGCAGCGTTGTAAAGGAATCCCAAGAGACCCAGTACTTC.

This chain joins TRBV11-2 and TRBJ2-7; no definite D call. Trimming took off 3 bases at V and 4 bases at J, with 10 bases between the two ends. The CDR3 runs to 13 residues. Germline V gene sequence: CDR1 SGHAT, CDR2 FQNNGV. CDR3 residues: CASSFENTYEQYF. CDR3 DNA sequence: TGTGCCAGCAGCTTCGAGAATACTTACGAGCAGTACTTC.

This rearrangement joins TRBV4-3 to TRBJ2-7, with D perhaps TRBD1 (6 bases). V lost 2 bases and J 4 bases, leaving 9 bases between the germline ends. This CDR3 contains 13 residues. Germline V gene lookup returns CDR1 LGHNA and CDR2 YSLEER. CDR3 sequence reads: CASSQNQGYEQYF. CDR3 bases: TGCGCCAGCAGCCAAAATCAGGGGTACGAGCAGTACTTC.

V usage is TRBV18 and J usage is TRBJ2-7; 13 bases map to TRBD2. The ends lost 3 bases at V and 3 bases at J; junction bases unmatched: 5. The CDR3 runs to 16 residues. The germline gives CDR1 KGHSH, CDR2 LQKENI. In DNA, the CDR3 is TGTGCCAGCTCACCGGCCGGGACTAGCGGGATCTACGAGCAGTACTTC. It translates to CASSPAGTSGIYEQYF.

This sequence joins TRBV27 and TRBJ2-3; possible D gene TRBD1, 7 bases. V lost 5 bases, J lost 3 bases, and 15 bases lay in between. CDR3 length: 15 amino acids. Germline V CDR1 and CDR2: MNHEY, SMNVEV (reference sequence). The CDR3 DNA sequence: TGTGCCAGCAGTCTTAACAGGGGAGGAACAGATACGCAGTATTTT. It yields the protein CASSLNRGGTDTQYF.

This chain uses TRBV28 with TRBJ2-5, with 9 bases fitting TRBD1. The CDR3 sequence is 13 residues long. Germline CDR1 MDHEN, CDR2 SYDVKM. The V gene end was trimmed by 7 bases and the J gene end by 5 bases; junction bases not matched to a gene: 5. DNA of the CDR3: TGTGCCAGCAATCCGGGACAGGGTGAGACCCAGTACTTC. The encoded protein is CASNPGQGETQYF.

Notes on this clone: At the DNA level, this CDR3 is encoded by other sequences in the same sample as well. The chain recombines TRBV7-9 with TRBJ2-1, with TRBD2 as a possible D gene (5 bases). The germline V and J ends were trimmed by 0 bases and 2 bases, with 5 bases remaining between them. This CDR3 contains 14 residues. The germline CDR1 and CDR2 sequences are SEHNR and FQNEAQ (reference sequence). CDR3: CASSLAGAYNEQFF. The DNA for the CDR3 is TGTGCCAGCAGCTTAGCGGGAGCCTACAATGAGCAGTTCTTC.

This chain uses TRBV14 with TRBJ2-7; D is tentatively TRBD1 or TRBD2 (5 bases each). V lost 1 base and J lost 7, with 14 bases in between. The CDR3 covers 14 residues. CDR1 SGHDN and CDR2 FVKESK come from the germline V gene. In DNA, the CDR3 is TGTGCCAGCAGCCAAGTGCGAGGGACGGGAGAGCAGTACTTC. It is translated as CASSQVRGTGEQYF.

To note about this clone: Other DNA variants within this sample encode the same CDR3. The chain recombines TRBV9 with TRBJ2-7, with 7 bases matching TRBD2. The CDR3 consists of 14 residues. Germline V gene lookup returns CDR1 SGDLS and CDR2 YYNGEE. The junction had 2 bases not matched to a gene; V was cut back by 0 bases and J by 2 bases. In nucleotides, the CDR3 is TGTGCCAGCAGCGTAGGCGGGGGACCCTACGAGCAGTACTTC. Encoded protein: CASSVGGGPYEQYF.

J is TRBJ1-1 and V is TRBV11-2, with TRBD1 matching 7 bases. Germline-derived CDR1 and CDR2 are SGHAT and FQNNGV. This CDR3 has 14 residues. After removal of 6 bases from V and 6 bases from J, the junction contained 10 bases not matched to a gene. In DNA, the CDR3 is TGTGCCAGCAGTCCCGGGACCGGGACAGCTGAAGCTTTCTTT. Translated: CASSPGTGTAEAFF.

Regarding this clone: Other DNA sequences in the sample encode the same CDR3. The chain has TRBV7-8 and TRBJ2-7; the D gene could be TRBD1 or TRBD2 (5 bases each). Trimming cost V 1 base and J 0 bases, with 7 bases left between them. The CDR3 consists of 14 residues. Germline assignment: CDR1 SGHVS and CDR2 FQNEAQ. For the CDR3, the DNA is TGTGCCAGCAGCTTAGAGGGGAGCTCCTACGAGCAGTACTTC. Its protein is CASSLEGSSYEQYF.

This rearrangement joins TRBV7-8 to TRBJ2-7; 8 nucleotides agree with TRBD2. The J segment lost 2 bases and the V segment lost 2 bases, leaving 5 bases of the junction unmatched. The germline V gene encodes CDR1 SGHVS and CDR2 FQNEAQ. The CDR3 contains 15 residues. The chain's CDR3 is CASSLKSGGAYEQYF. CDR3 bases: TGTGCCAGCAGCTTAAAATCGGGAGGGGCCTACGAGCAGTACTTC.

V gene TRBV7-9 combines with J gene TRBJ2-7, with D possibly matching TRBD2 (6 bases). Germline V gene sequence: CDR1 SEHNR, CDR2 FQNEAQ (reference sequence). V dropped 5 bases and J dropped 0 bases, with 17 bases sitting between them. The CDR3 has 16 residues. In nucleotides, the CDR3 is TGTGCCAGCAGCCCCAGGGACTTTAGGAGCTCCTACGAGCAGTACTTC. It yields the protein CASSPRDFRSSYEQYF. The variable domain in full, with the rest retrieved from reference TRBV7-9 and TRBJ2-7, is DTGVSQNPRHKITKRGQNVTFRCDPISEHNRLYWYRQTLGQGPEFLTYFQNEAQLEKSRLLSDRFSAERPKGSFSTLEIQRTEQGDSAMYLCASSPRDFRSSYEQYFGPGTRLTVT.